The present entry profiles one TCR beta chain with its context. V was clipped by 1 base and J by 0 bases; unmatched bases: 5. The CDR3 consists of 17 residues. Germline CDR1 is MNHNS and CDR2 is SASEGT. This specimen belongs to a study of blood T cell repertoires in COVID-19. For the study at large: Sources were T cells, B-cell-depleted T cells, or PBMCs; the material itself was cDNA or gDNA.

Sequencing used immunoSEQ multiplex PCR; TCRdb keeps in-frame clones, though not all of them. The repertoire consists of more than 100,000 clones, with around 84% occurring once and the leading ten covering 15% to 20%. The chain carries TRBV6-1 and TRBJ1-3; 8 bases agree with TRBD1. The TCR sequence derives from an elderly woman with acute or convalescent COVID-19. The sample consisted of peripheral blood. The CDR3 nucleotides are TGTGCCAGCAGTGAAGGGGACAGGCCCGACTCTGGAAACACCATATATTTT. Residues: CASSEGDRPDSGNTIYF.